This TCR beta chain is from a study of T cells in tuberculosis. The overall study: This South African cohort compared adolescents with or without latent tuberculosis against adults with active tuberculosis.

J was trimmed by 6 bases and V by 4 bases; bases with no gene match: 7. The CDR3 has 13 residues. Germline CDR1 reads SQVTM; CDR2 reads ANQGSEA. Turning to this clone: The antigen is unknown.

Study-wide findings and caveats: Using the GMM-specific repertoire gave about 85% accuracy versus around 70% with motifs.

Only in-frame clones appear in the TCRdb table, and some are missing; sequencing was by immunoSEQ multiplex PCR. This table holds 30,000 to 40,000 clones, around 97% found once. This sequence was found in a donor between 10 and 35 years old with latent tuberculosis or without tuberculosis infection. The rearrangement joins TRBV29-1 to TRBJ1-2, with 8 bases identical to TRBD1. The sequenced sample consisted of PBMCs. The CDR3 sequence: CSVVLGQGDGYTF. The CDR3 region has the DNA TGCAGCGTTGTCCTTGGACAGGGCGATGGCTACACCTTC.